This T cell receptor (beta chain) is drawn from a study of cytomegalovirus exposure and HLA in healthy donors. Whole-study findings and limits: Some public TCRs appeared in many individuals, while most sequences were rare. That first-cohort TCR clusters tended to co-occur in the 120 or so validation repertoires was found in a later analysis.

Assay used: immunoSEQ multiplex PCR; TCRdb lists only in-frame clones, some missing. The sample holds 150,000 to 200,000 clones, around nine tenths seen once. Comments on this clone: Its antigen is unknown.

The donors were in the approximately 120-subject validation cohort; that cohort was separate from the approximately 700-subject first cohort. The clonotype was recovered from a man aged 18 to 35 in good health and CMV-seropositive. The specimen sequenced was PBMCs.

The CDR3 reads CASSDNPGTNSPLHF. CDR3 in DNA: TGTGCCAGCAGTGACAATCCGGGAACTAATTCACCCCTCCACTTT. The chain carries TRBV6-4 and TRBJ1-6; D gene uncertain. V was cut by 2 bases and J by 6 bases, with 11 bases left in between. Germline CDR1 is MRHNA and CDR2 is SNTAGT. The CDR3 sequence is 15 residues long.